One TCR beta chain is described in this entry. The sample is drawn from a study of blood T cell repertoires in COVID-19. Original processing methods: Nucleated cell number was recorded as an estimate derived from reference gene primer amplification. Profiled with immunoSEQ multiplex PCR; TCRdb holds only in-frame clones, not every one. V, J and clone size reflect that table, while D and trimming were determined from the DNA. The table has more than 95,000 clones, 90% to 95% seen once. The germline V gene has CDR1 MNHNY and CDR2 SVGAGI (reference sequence). The CDR3 contains 14 residues. Unmatched junction bases numbered 6, after V lost 5 bases and J lost 5 bases.

The chain uses TRBV6-6 and TRBJ1-2; 9 bases fit TRBD1. The sequenced sample was peripheral blood. The clonotype originates from a human donor in a cohort sampled during active COVID-19. The chain's CDR3 is CASSTTGTGYGYTF. DNA of the CDR3: TGTGCCAGCAGTACGACCGGGACAGGGTATGGCTACACCTTC.